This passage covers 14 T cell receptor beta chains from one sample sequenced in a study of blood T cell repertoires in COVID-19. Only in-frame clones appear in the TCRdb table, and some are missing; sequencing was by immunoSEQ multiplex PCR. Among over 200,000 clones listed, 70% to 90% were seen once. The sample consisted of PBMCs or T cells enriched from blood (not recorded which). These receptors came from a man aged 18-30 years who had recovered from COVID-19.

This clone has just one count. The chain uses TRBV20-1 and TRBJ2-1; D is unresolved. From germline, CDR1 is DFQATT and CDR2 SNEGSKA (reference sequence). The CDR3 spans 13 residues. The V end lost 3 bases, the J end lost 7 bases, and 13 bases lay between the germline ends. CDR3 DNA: TGCAGTGCTAGTGGCTCTTCTCGGAATGAGCAGTTCTTC. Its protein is CSASGSSRNEQFF.

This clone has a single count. CDR3 in amino acids: CASSSHGRTGNQPQHF. For the CDR3, the DNA is TGTGCCAGCAGTTCTCACGGACGGACAGGCAATCAGCCCCAGCATTTT. The rearrangement links TRBV28 to TRBJ1-5; a possible D gene is TRBD1 (6 bases). Germline loops: CDR1 MDHEN, CDR2 SYDVKM. The V gene lost 4 bases and the J gene lost 2 bases, with 15 bases spanning the gap. The CDR3 has 16 residues.

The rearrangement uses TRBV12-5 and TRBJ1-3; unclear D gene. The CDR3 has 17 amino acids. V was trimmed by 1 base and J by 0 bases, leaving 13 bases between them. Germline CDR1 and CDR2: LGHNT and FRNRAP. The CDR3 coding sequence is TGTGCTAGTGGTTTGGATTTAAAACTTTCCTCTGGAAACACCATATATTTT. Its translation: CASGLDLKLSSGNTIYF.

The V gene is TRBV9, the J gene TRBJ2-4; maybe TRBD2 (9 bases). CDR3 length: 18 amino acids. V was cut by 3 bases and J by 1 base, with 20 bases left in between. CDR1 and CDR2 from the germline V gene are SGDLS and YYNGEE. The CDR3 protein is CASSARGGTGGAKNIQYF. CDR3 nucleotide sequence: TGTGCCAGCAGCGCGCGGGGGGGGACAGGTGGTGCCAAAAACATTCAGTACTTC.

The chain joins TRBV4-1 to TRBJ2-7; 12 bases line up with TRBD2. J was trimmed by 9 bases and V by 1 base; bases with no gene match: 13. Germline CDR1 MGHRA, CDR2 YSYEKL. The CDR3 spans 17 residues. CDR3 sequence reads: CASSQAGLAGLNWGQYF. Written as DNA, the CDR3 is TGCGCCAGCAGCCAAGCAGGACTAGCGGGACTTAACTGGGGGCAGTACTTC.

CDR3 DNA sequence: TGCGCCAGCAGTGAGTCACAGCGGGGGGCAGATACGCAGTATTTT. Translation gives CASSESQRGADTQYF. The chain uses TRBV10-1 and TRBJ2-3; 9 positions agree with TRBD2. V lost 0 bases and J lost 4; bases outside the gene matches: 2. Germline V gene sequence: CDR1 WNHNN, CDR2 SYGVQD (reference sequence). This CDR3 region has 15 residues.

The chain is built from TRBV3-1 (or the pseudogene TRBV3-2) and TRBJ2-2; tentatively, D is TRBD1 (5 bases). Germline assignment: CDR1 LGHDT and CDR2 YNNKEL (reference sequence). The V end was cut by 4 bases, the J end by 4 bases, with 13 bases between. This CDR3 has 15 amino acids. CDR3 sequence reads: CASSPLGQGTGELFF. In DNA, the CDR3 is TGTGCCAGCAGCCCCTTGGGGCAGGGCACCGGGGAGCTGTTTTTT.

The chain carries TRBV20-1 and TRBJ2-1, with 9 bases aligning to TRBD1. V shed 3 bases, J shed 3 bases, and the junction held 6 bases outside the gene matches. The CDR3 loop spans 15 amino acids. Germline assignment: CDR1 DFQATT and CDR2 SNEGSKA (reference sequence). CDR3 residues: CSASLQGAFYNEQFF. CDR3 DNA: TGCAGTGCTAGTTTACAGGGGGCTTTCTACAATGAGCAGTTCTTC.

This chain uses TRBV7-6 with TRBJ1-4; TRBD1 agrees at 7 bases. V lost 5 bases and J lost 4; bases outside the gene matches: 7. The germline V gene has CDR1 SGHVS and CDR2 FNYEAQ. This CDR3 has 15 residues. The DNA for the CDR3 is TGTGCCAGCAGCATCCAACAGGGGCTTAATGAAAAACTGTTTTTT. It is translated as CASSIQQGLNEKLFF.

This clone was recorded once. The CDR3 is CASSPFGQGQETQYF. The CDR3 DNA sequence: TGTGCCAGCAGTCCTTTCGGACAGGGGCAAGAGACCCAGTACTTC. This sequence joins TRBV28 and TRBJ2-5, with 9 bases matching TRBD1. The CDR3 spans 15 residues. After removal of 5 bases from V and 2 bases from J, the junction contained 6 bases not matched to a gene. CDR1 and CDR2 (germline): MDHEN, SYDVKM.

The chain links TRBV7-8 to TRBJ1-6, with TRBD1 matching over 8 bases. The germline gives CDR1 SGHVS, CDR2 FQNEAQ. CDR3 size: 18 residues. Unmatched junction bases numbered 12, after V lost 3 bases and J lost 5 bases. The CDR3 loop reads CASSLDGLNRGNNSPLHF. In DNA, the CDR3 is TGTGCCAGCAGCTTGGACGGGCTAAACAGGGGGAATAATTCACCCCTCCACTTT.

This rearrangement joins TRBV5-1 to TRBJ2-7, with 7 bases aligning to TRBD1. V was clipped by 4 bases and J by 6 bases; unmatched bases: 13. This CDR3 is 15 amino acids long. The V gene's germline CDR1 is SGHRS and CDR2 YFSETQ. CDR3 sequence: CASSTGQAYPAEQYF. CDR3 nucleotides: TGCGCCAGCAGCACCGGACAGGCCTACCCCGCCGAGCAGTACTTC.

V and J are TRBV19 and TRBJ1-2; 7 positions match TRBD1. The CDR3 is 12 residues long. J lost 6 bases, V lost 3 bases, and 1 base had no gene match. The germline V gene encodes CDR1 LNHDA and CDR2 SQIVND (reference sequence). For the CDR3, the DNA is TGTGCCAGTAGTATCGACAGGGATGGCTACACCTTC. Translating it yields CASSIDRDGYTF.

CDR3: CASSQLVASTDTQYF. The CDR3 bases are TGTGCCAGCAGCCAACTAGTAGCAAGCACAGATACGCAGTATTTT. The chain uses TRBV7-2 and TRBJ2-3, with D tentatively TRBD2 (5 bases). The CDR3 is 15 residues long. The V gene lost 5 bases and the J gene lost 0 bases, with 12 bases spanning the gap. The germline CDR1 and CDR2 sequences are SGHTA and FQGNSA.